A single sample is the source of the 19 T cell receptor beta chains below, sequenced in a study of blood T cell repertoires in COVID-19. Here immunoSEQ multiplex PCR was the method, and the copy in TCRdb shows in-frame clones only, minus some. In the table there are roughly 40,000 clones, approximately 88% of which are singletons. Source material: peripheral blood. The receptors come from a woman between 65 and 79 years old with acute or convalescent COVID-19.

The rearrangement uses TRBV6-5 and TRBJ2-5; 8 nucleotides align to TRBD2. There are 13 residues in the CDR3. V shed 11 bases and J 1 base; nucleotides not matched to a gene: 6. The germline V gene encodes CDR1 MNHEY and CDR2 SVGAGI. In nucleotides, the CDR3 is TGTGCCGTATACAGCGGGGGCCAAGAGACCCAGTACTTC. This translates into CAVYSGGQETQYF.

J is TRBJ2-1 and V is TRBV3-1 (or the pseudogene TRBV3-2), with 8 nucleotides matching TRBD1. The CDR3 consists of 14 residues. With V trimmed by 8 bases and J by 2 bases, 5 bases remained unmatched. Germline loops: CDR1 LGHDT, CDR2 YNNKEL (reference sequence). Here the CDR3 reads CASEIQGAYNEQFF. DNA of the CDR3: TGTGCCAGCGAAATACAGGGGGCCTACAATGAGCAGTTCTTC.

V is TRBV18 and J is TRBJ1-1; the match to TRBD1 covers 8 bases. Germline values: CDR1 KGHSH, CDR2 LQKENI. V trimming: 5 bases; J trimming: 0 bases; junction bases outside the gene matches: 5. The CDR3 runs 15 residues. The CDR3 region has the DNA TGTGCCAGCTCATCAGGGGGCCTAATGAACACTGAAGCTTTCTTT. Amino acids: CASSSGGLMNTEAFF.

The chain joins TRBV12-3 or TRBV12-4 to TRBJ2-5; 7 bases fit TRBD1. J lost 3 bases, V lost 7 bases, and 5 bases had no gene match. The length of the CDR3 is 13 residues. The CDR3 sequence is CASKTGIEETQYF. DNA of the CDR3: TGTGCCAGCAAGACAGGGATTGAAGAGACCCAGTACTTC.

The chain joins TRBV5-4 to TRBJ1-6, with D perhaps TRBD1 (6 bases). The V end was cut by 3 bases, the J end by 9 bases, with 19 bases between. The germline V gene has CDR1 SGHNT and CDR2 YYREEE (reference sequence). This CDR3 contains 16 residues. DNA for the CDR3: TGTGCCAGCAGCTCCAAGGGAGGGGGGCAGGTTTCACCCCTCCACTTT. It encodes CASSSKGGGQVSPLHF.

The rearrangement joins TRBV9 to TRBJ2-2; 8 bases are shared with TRBD1. In germline, CDR1 is SGDLS, CDR2 YYNGEE. Germline trimming cut 4 bases from V and 4 bases from J; bases unmatched to any gene: 6. The CDR3 totals 15 residues. The DNA for the CDR3 is TGTGCCAGCAGCCCCACGGGACAGGTCACCGGGGAGCTGTTTTTT. Translating gives CASSPTGQVTGELFF.

The V and J genes are TRBV7-2 and TRBJ2-1; D ambiguous. The CDR3 has 13 residues. Trimming cost V 6 bases and J 10 bases, with 16 bases left between them. The V gene's germline CDR1 is SGHTA and CDR2 FQGNSA. This CDR3 is CASSSLPRWEQFF. The CDR3 bases are TGTGCCAGCAGTTCCCTCCCCCGGTGGGAGCAGTTCTTC.

The chain joins TRBV18 to TRBJ1-5; TRBD1 matches 10 bases. This CDR3 has 15 residues. Unmatched junction bases numbered 9, after V lost 6 bases and J lost 7 bases. Per germline, CDR1 KGHSH and CDR2 LQKENI. The CDR3 here is CASSRTGGMGQPQHF. CDR3 in DNA: TGTGCCAGCTCCCGGACAGGGGGTATGGGGCAGCCCCAGCATTTT. Variable domain in full (rest from reference TRBV18 and TRBJ1-5): NAGVMQNPRHLVRRRGQEARLRCSPMKGHSHVYWYRQLPEEGLKFMVYLQKENIIDESGMPKERFSAEFPKEGPSILRIQQVVRGDSAAYFCASSRTGGMGQPQHFGDGTRLSIL.

V is TRBV6-6 and J is TRBJ2-7; 7 bases match TRBD1. This CDR3 comprises 13 residues. V lost 6 bases to trimming and J lost 7 bases; unmatched junction nucleotides: 9. Germline V lookup: CDR1 MNHNY, CDR2 SVGAGI (reference sequence). The CDR3 loop is CASSQGQTREQYV. The CDR3 DNA reads as TGTGCCAGCAGCCAGGGACAGACGAGGGAGCAGTACGTC.

This clone occurred once. The chain uses TRBV6-2 or TRBV6-3 and TRBJ1-5; possible D gene TRBD1, 5 bases. Trimming stripped 6 bases from V and 2 bases from J, with 23 bases between. This CDR3 is built from 18 residues. Germline values: CDR1 MNHEY, CDR2 SVGEGT. CDR3 bases: TGTGCCAGCAGCGACGGCCCCGGGGGGAGTATGGGCAATCAGCCCCAGCATTTT. This translates into CASSDGPGGSMGNQPQHF.

The chain uses TRBV9 and TRBJ2-1; D is perhaps TRBD2 (6 bases). This CDR3 is 14 amino acids long. Germline lookup yields CDR1 SGDLS and CDR2 YYNGEE. V was clipped by 2 bases and J by 5 bases, with 11 bases between them. CDR3 in DNA: TGTGCCAGCAGCGTTTGGGACTCTAACAATGAGCAGTTCTTC. Its protein is CASSVWDSNNEQFF. The full variable domain, its missing parts supplied by reference TRBV9 and TRBJ2-1, is DSGVTQTPKHLITATGQRVTLRCSPRSGDLSVYWYQQSLDQGLQFLIQYYNGEERAKGNILERFSAQQFPDLHSELNLSSLELGDSALYFCASSVWDSNNEQFFGPGTRLTVL.

This clone is a singleton in its sample. This rearrangement joins TRBV5-8 to TRBJ2-7; 8 nucleotides align to TRBD1. The V and J ends lost 2 bases and 8 bases, in that order; junction bases with no gene match: 9. From germline, CDR1 is SGHTS and CDR2 YDEGEE. The CDR3 runs 14 residues. This CDR3 reads CASSLSDRGTKQYV. The CDR3 nucleotides are TGTGCCAGCAGCTTATCAGACAGGGGTACGAAGCAGTACGTC.

This chain links TRBV6-2 or TRBV6-3 with TRBJ2-2, with TRBD1 identical over 9 bases. Germline V gene sequence: CDR1 MNHEY, CDR2 SVGEGT. The CDR3 is 19 amino acids. V trimming: 0 bases; J trimming: 6 bases; junction bases outside the gene matches: 14. The CDR3 coding sequence is TGTGCCAGCAGTTACTCGATAGTCACGGGGACAGGGAGTGCCGGGGAGCTGTTTTTT. Amino acid sequence: CASSYSIVTGTGSAGELFF.

The chain couples TRBV2 to TRBJ2-1, with D possibly being TRBD1 (5 bases). The CDR3 contains 15 residues. V lost 4 bases to trimming and J lost 0 bases, with 10 bases between them. Per the germline V gene, CDR1 is SNHLY and CDR2 is FYNNEI. The CDR3 spells CASSGGDSSYNEQFF. The CDR3 DNA sequence: TGTGCCAGCAGTGGGGGTGACAGCTCCTACAATGAGCAGTTCTTC.

This chain connects TRBV29-1 to TRBJ2-1, with 9 bases aligning to TRBD2. The CDR3 sequence is 12 residues long. Losses at the gene ends were 2 bases for V and 12 bases for J; bases not matched to a gene: 5. Per germline, CDR1 SQVTM and CDR2 ANQGSEA. The CDR3 nucleotides are TGCAGCGTTGAAATAGGGACTAGCCCGCAGTTCTTC. Protein: CSVEIGTSPQFF.

In its sample, this clone was seen once. The chain couples TRBV11-3 to TRBJ2-5, with TRBD2 identical over 8 bases. This CDR3 comprises 16 residues. Germline V CDR1 and CDR2: SGHNT, YENEEA. V was pared by 5 bases and J by 3 bases, with 11 bases of the junction left unmatched. CDR3 sequence: CASSRSGSGAKETQYF. The CDR3 DNA reads TGTGCCAGCAGCAGGAGTGGTAGCGGGGCGAAAGAGACCCAGTACTTC.

The chain carries TRBV5-4 and TRBJ1-3; D call uncertain. The CDR3 length is 15 residues. Germline loops: CDR1 SGHNT, CDR2 YYREEE (reference sequence). Deletions cut 0 bases from V and 0 bases from J, with 7 bases between. The CDR3 spells CASSLGAHSGNTIYF. Here the CDR3 DNA reads TGTGCCAGCAGCTTGGGGGCTCACTCTGGAAACACCATATATTTT.

The gene calls are TRBV4-3 and TRBJ1-4; D perhaps matches TRBD1 (6 bases). CDR3 size: 15 residues. Germline V CDR1 and CDR2: LGHNA, YSLEER. Trimming left V 2 bases short and J 8 bases short, with 15 bases between. CDR3 in amino acids: CASSQTHRAGEKLFF. CDR3 in DNA: TGCGCCAGCAGCCAAACGCACAGGGCAGGGGAAAAACTGTTTTTT.

This rearrangement joins TRBV3-1 (or the pseudogene TRBV3-2) to TRBJ1-1; weak D call: TRBD1 (6 bases). Germline V lookup: CDR1 LGHDT, CDR2 YNNKEL (reference sequence). The CDR3 has 15 residues. Trimming took off 2 bases at V and 1 base at J, with 11 bases between the two ends. The DNA of the CDR3 is TGTGCCAGCAGCCAACGGGGGGCGCCGAACACTGAAGCTTTCTTT. This gives the protein CASSQRGAPNTEAFF.